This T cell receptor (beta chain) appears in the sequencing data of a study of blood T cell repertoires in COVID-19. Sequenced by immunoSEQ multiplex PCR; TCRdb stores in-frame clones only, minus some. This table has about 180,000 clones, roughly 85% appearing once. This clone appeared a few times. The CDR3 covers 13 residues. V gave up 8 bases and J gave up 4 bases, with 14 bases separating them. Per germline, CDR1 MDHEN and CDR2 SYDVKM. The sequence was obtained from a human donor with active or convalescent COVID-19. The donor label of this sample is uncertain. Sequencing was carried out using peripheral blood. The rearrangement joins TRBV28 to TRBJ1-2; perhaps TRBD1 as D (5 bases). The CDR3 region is CASRNGGTYGYTF. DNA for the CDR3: TGTGCCAGCCGGAATGGGGGGACCTATGGCTACACCTTC.